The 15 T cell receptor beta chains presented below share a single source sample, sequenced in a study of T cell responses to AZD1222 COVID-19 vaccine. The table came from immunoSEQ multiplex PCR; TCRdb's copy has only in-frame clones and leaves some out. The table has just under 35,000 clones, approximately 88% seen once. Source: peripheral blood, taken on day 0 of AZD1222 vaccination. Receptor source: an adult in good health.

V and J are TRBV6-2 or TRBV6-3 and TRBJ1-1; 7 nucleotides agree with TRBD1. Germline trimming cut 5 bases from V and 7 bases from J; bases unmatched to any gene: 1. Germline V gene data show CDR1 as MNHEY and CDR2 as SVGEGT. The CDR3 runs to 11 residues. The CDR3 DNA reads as TGTGCCAGCAGTCAGGGGGGTGAAGCTTTCTTT. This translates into CASSQGGEAFF.

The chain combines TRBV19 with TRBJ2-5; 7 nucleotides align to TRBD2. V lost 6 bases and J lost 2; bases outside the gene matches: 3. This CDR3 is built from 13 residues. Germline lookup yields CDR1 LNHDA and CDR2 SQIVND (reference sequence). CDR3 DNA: TGTGCCAGTAGCCTGGGAGGGCAAGAGACCCAGTACTTC. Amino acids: CASSLGGQETQYF.

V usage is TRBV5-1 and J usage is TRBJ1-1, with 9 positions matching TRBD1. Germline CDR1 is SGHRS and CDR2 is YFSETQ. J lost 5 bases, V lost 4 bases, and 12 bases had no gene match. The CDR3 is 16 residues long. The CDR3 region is CASSQTTGGAWTEAFF. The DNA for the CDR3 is TGCGCCAGCAGCCAGACAACAGGGGGCGCGTGGACTGAAGCTTTCTTT.

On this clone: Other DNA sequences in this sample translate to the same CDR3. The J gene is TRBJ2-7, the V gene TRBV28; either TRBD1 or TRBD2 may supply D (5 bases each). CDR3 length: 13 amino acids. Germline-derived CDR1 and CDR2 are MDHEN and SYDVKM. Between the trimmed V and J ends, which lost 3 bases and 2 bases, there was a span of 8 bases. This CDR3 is CASSFSGPYEQYF. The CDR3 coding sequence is TGTGCCAGCAGTTTTTCGGGGCCCTACGAGCAGTACTTC.

In DNA form, the CDR3 reads TGTGCCAGCAGCCAAGTCCCTAGCGACGACAATGAGCAGTTCTTC. This gives the protein CASSQVPSDDNEQFF. The V and J genes are TRBV4-2 and TRBJ2-1; possible D gene TRBD2, 6 bases. The CDR3 has 15 amino acids. The germline CDR1 and CDR2 sequences are LGHNA and YNFKEQ. V lost 1 base, J lost 5 bases, and 12 bases lay in between.

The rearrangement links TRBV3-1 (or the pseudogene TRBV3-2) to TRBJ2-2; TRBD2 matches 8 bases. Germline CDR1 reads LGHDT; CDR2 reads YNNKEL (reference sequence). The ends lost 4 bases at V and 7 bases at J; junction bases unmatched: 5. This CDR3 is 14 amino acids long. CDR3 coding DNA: TGTGCCAGCAGCCGGACTAGCAGGGACGGGGAGCTGTTTTTT. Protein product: CASSRTSRDGELFF.

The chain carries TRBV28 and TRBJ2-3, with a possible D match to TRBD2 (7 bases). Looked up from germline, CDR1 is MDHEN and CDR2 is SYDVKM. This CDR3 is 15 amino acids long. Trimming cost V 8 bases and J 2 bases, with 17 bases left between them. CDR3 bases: TGTGCCAGCCGCTTCGGCGGGGGCCTCACAGATACGCAGTATTTT. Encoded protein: CASRFGGGLTDTQYF. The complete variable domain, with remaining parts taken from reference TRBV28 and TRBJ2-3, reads DVKVTQSSRYLVKRTGEKVFLECVQDMDHENMFWYRQDPGLGLRLIYFSYDVKMKEKGDIPEGYSVSREKKERFSLILESASTNQTSMYLCASRFGGGLTDTQYFGPGTRLTVL.

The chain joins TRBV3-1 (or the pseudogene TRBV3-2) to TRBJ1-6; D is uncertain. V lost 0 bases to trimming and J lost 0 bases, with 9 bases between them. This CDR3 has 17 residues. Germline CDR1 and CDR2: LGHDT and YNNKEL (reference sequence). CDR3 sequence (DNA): TGTGCCAGCAGCCAAGATACCTGGAGCTCCTATAATTCACCCCTCCACTTT. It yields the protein CASSQDTWSSYNSPLHF.

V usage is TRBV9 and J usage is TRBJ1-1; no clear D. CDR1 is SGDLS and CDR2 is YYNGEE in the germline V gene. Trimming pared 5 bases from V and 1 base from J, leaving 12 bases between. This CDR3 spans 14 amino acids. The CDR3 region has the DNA TGTGCCAGCAGTCCTAAGACGGAGAACACTGAAGCTTTCTTT. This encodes CASSPKTENTEAFF.

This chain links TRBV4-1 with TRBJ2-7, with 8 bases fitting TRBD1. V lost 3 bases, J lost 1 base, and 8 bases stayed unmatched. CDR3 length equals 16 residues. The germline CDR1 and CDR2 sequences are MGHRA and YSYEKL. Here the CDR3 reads CASSQQIRTGSYEQYF. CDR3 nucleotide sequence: TGCGCCAGCAGCCAGCAGATAAGGACAGGGTCCTACGAGCAGTACTTC.

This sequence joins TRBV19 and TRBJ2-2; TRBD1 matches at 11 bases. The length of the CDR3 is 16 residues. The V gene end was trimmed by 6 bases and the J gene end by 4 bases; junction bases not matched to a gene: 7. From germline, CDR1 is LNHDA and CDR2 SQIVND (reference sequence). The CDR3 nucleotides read TGTGCCAGTAGCGACCCCGGGACAGGGGGCACCGGGGAGCTGTTTTTT. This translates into CASSDPGTGGTGELFF.

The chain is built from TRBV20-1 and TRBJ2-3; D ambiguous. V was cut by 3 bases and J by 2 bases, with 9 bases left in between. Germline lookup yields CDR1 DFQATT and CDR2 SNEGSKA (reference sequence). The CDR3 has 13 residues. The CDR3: CSASDTNTDTQYF. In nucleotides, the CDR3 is TGCAGTGCTAGTGATACGAACACAGATACGCAGTATTTT.

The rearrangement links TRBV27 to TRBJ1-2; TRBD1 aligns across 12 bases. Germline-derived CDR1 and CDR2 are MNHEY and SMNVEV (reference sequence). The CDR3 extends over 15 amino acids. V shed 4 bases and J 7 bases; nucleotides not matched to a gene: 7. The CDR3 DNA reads TGTGCCAGCAGTTCGGGACAGGGGGCGTCCGGTGGCTACACCTTC. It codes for CASSSGQGASGGYTF.

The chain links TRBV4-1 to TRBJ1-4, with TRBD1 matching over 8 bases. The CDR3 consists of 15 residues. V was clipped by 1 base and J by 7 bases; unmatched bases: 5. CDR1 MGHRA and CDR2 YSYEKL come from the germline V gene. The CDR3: CASSQADRGFEKLFF. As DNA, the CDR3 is TGCGCCAGCAGCCAAGCCGACAGGGGTTTTGAAAAACTGTTTTTT.

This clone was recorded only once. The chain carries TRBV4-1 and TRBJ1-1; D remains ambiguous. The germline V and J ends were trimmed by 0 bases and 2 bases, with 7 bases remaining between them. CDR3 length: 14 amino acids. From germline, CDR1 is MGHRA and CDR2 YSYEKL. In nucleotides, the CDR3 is TGCGCCAGCAGCCAAGAGGAGATTAACACTGAAGCTTTCTTT. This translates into CASSQEEINTEAFF.